This T cell receptor beta chain was identified during a study of blood T cell repertoires in COVID-19 (dated by TCRdb to the early 2020s). Describing the broader study: Collaborator samples came from the United States, Italy and Spain and covered acute and convalescent phases of COVID-19. The material from the prospective study consisted of cDNA or gDNA derived from T cells, B-cell-depleted T cells, or PBMCs. Deeply sampled blood TCRbeta repertoires from subjects exposed to, actively infected with, or recovered from COVID-19 were included in the dataset. The repertoires were released in a freely available public database intended as a resource for research on the immune response to SARS-CoV-2. The samples were drawn from two sources: the first 160 participants of the ongoing ImmuneRACE study, and 1,200 or so subjects contributed by 6 global collaborators. The sample metadata nearly always contained a de-identified subject ID, COVID-19 status, age in years and sex. HLA class I and class II types, where available, came from metadata supplied by the sample provider rather than from assay-based typing. Results the study describes overall, beyond this receptor: Clinical and demographic metadata were provided uncurated, with the amount varying by source and participant.

CDR3 length: 15 amino acids, cysteine to phenylalanine. Only CDR3 DNA remains: 45 bases, in frame from the first base. V lost 0 bases and J lost 8 bases; the stretch between them is 13 bases long. The germline V gene (reference sequence) provides CDR1 LNHNV and CDR2 YYDKDF. For this clone: Its target antigen remains unknown. Per-base quality was not reported, and no clone a single base away is much larger than it.

One collaborating source in Seattle enrolled patients during active infection and followed them longitudinally through the course of disease. Collaborating institutions collected whole blood in K2EDTA tubes following their own protocols. For TCRbeta analysis, collaborators shipped samples in one of three forms: frozen whole blood, isolated PBMCs, or DNA extracted from either of those sample types. TCRbeta CDR3 regions were amplified from genomic DNA by means of the immunoSEQ Assay, a bias-controlled multiplex PCR. In the authors' own workflow: Within the assay, amplification of reference gene primers was used to estimate how many nucleated cells each sample contained. Sequence reads were collapsed and filtered to measure the absolute abundance of every unique TCRbeta CDR3 rearrangement. For each sample, productive Simpson clonality was calculated as the square root of Simpson's diversity index across productive rearrangements. This is the immuneACCESS table as TCRdb keeps it, with only in-frame sequences that have V and J called. A part of the clones is gone; compared with another copy, unresolved V genes explain less than half, and the rest is unexplained. D and trimming come from the DNA, and the V and J calls and clone size come from that table. The sample data list about 160,000 clones, and more than 75% of these were observed just once. Approximately 10% of the sample is held by the ten biggest clonotypes.

The sequenced material came from peripheral blood. The TCR sequence derives from a woman aged 70 to 79 with COVID-19, enrolled during active disease. Rearrangement joined TRBV15 to TRBJ1-4; a confident D gene designation cannot be given. For the CDR3, the sequence is CATSRDGGVGEKLFF. The bases read TGTGCCACCAGCAGAGATGGCGGAGTAGGAGAAAAACTGTTTTTT.